What follows is one T cell receptor beta chain and its context. These data originate in a study of OX40 agonist ivuxolimab in advanced cancers. There are 14 residues in the CDR3. V was pared by 5 bases and J by 2 bases, with 6 bases of the junction left unmatched. Germline CDR1 and CDR2: SGHDT and YYEEEE. Profiled with immunoSEQ multiplex PCR; TCRdb holds only in-frame clones, not every one. Of 18,000 or so clones listed, 60% to 80% are singletons. Sequencing used CD4+ or CD8+ T cells sorted from blood, obtained in a trial of the OX40 agonist ivuxolimab. V is TRBV5-6 and J is TRBJ2-7, with 8 bases matching TRBD1. The origin of this receptor is an adult with an advanced solid tumor such as melanoma, head and neck, liver or kidney cancer. CDR3 amino acids: CASSLETGAYEQYF. CDR3 sequence (DNA): TGTGCCAGCAGTCTGGAGACAGGGGCCTACGAGCAGTACTTC.